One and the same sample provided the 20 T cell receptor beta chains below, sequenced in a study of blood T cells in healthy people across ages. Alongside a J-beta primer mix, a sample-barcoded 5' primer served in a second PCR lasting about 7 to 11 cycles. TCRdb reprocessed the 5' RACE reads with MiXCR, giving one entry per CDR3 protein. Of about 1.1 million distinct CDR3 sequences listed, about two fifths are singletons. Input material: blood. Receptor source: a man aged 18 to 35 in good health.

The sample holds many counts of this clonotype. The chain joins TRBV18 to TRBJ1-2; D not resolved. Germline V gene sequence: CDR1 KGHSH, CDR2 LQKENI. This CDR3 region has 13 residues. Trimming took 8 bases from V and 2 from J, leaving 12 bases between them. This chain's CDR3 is CASSPGPNYGYTF. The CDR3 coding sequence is TGTGCCAGCAGCCCTGGTCCCAACTATGGCTACACCTTC.

CDR3 amino acids: CASSLAKGLNTGHYGYTF. The CDR3 DNA follows: TGCGCCAGCAGCTTGGCCAAGGGACTTAATACAGGACACTATGGCTACACCTTC. The chain uses TRBV5-1 and TRBJ1-2; D perhaps matches TRBD1 (5 bases). CDR1 is SGHRS, CDR2 YFSETQ, per germline. The V end was cut by 0 bases, the J end by 3 bases, with 21 bases between. The CDR3 covers 18 residues. Supplemented by reference TRBV5-1 and TRBJ1-2, the full variable domain reads KAGVTQTPRYLIKTRGQQVTLSCSPISGHRSVSWYQQTPGQGLQFLFEYFSETQRNKGNFPGRFSGRQFSNSRSEMNVSTLELGDSALYLCASSLAKGLNTGHYGYTFGSGTRLTVV.

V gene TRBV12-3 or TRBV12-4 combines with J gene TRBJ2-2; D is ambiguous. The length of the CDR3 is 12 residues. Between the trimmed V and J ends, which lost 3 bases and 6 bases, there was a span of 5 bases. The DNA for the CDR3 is TGTGCCAGCAGTTTTGCGGCCGGGGAGCTGTTTTTT. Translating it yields CASSFAAGELFF.

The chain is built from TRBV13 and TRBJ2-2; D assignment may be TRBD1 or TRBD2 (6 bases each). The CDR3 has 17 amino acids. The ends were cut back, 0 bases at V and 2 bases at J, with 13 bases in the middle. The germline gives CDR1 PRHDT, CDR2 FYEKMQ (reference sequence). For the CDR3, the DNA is TGTGCCAGCAGCTTAGGCGGGGGACACACTAACACCGGGGAGCTGTTTTTT. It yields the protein CASSLGGGHTNTGELFF.

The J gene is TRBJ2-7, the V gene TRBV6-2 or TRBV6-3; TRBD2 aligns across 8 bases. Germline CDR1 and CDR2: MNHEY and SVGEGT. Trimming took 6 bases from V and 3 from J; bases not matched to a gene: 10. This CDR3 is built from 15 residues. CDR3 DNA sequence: TGTGCCAGCAGAACCTCGGGAGGGCACTTCTACGAGCAGTACTTC. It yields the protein CASRTSGGHFYEQYF.

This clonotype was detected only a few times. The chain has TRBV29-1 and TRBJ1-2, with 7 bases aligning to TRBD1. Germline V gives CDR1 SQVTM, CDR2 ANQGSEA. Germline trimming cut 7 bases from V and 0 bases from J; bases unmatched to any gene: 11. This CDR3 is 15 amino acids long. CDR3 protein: CSGWGGTAPNYGYTF. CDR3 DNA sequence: TGCAGCGGTTGGGGTGGGACAGCCCCTAACTATGGCTACACCTTC.

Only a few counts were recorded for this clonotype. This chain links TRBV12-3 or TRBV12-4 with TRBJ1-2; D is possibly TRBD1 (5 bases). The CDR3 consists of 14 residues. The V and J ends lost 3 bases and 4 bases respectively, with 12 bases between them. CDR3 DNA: TGTGCCAGCAGTTTTGGTGCAGGGCGCTATGGCTACACCTTC. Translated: CASSFGAGRYGYTF.

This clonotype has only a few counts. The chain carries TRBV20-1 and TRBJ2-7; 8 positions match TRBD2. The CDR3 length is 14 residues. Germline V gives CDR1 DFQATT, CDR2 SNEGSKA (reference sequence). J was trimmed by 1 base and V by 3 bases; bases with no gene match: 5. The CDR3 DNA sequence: TGCAGTGCTAGTAGGGGACTAGTATCCTACGAGCAGTACTTC. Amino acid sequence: CSASRGLVSYEQYF.

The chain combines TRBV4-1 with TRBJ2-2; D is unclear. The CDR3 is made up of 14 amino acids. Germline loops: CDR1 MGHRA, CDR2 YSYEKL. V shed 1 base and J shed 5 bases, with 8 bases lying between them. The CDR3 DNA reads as TGCGCCAGCAGCCAAGGAAAGGGAACCGGGGAGCTGTTTTTT. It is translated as CASSQGKGTGELFF.

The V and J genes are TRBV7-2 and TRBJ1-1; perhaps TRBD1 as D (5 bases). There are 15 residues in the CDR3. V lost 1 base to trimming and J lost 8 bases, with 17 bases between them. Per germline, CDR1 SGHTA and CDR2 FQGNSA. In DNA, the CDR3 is TGTGCCAGCAGCTTAGGGTCTGGGGACGTCGAGGAAGCTTTCTTT. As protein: CASSLGSGDVEEAFF.

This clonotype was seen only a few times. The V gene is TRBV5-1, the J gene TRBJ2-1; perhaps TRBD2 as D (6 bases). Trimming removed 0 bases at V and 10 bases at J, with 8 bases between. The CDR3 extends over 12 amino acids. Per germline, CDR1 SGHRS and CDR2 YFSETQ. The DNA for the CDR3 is TGCGCCAGCAGCTTGGAGGCGGGGGAGCAGTTCTTC. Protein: CASSLEAGEQFF. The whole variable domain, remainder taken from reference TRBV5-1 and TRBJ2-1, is KAGVTQTPRYLIKTRGQQVTLSCSPISGHRSVSWYQQTPGQGLQFLFEYFSETQRNKGNFPGRFSGRQFSNSRSEMNVSTLELGDSALYLCASSLEAGEQFFGPGTRLTVL.

The CDR3 here is CASSRDSFTHYGYTF. In DNA form, the CDR3 reads TGTGCCAGCAGTCGGGACAGCTTTACCCACTATGGCTACACCTTC. The chain uses TRBV6-2 or TRBV6-3 and TRBJ1-2, with 7 bases matching TRBD1. The V segment lost 5 bases and the J segment 3 bases; nucleotides outside the gene matches: 9. The germline gives CDR1 MNHEY, CDR2 SVGEGT. The CDR3 sequence is 15 residues long.

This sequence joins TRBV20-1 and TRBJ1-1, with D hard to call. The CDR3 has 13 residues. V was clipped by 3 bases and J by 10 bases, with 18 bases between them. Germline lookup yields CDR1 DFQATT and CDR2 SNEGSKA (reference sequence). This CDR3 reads CSAREGTAGVAFF. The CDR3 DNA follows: TGCAGTGCTAGGGAAGGCACAGCGGGTGTAGCTTTCTTT.

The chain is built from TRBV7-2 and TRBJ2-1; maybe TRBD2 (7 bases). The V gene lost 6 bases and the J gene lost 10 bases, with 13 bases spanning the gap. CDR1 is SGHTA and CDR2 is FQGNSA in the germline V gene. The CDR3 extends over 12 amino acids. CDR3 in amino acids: CASSWGGLEQFF. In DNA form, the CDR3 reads TGTGCCAGCAGTTGGGGGGGGCTAGAGCAGTTCTTC.

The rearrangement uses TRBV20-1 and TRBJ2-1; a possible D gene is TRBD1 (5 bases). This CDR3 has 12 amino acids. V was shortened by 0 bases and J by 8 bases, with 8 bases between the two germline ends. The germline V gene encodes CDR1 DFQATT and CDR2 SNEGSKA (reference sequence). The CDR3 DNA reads TGCAGTGCTAGAGATGGGGCCCATGAGCAGTTCTTC. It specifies CSARDGAHEQFF.

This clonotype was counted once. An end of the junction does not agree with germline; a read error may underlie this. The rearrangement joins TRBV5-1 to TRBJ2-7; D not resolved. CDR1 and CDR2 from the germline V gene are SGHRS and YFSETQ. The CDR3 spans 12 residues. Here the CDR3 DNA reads TGCGCCAGCAGCACGACGGCTTACGAGCGGTACTTC. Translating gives CASSTTAYERYF.

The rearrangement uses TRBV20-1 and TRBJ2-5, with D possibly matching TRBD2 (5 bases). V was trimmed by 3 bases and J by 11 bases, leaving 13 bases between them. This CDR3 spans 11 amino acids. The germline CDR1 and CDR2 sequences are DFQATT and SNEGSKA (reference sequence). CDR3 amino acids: CSASGGREQYF. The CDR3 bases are TGCAGTGCTAGTGGAGGTAGGGAGCAGTACTTC.

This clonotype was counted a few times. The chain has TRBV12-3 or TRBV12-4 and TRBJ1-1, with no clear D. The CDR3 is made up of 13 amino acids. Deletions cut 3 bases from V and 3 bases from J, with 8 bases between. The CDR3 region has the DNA TGTGCCAGCAGTTTCGTGCGGGACACTGAAGCTTTCTTT. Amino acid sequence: CASSFVRDTEAFF.

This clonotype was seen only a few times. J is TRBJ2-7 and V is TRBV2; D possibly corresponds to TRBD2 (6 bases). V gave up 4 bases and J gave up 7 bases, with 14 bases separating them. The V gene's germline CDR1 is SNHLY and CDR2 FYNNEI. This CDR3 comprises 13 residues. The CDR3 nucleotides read TGTGCCAGCAGTGGTACAGGAGGGGATGAGCAGTACTTC. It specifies CASSGTGGDEQYF.

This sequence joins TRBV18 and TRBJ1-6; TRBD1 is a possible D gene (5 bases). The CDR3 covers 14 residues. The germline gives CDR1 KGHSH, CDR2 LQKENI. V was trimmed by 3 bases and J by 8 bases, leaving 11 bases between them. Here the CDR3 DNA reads TGTGCCAGCTCACCTCGGGACGACTATTCACCCCTCCACTTT. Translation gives CASSPRDDYSPLHF.